This T cell receptor beta chain was recovered during a study of blood T cell repertoires in COVID-19. Across the whole study: From T cells, B-cell-depleted T cells, or PBMCs came the material, which was cDNA or gDNA.

Germline V CDR1 and CDR2: MNHEY, SVGAGI. Germline trimming cut 5 bases from V and 8 bases from J; bases unmatched to any gene: 10. The CDR3 covers 14 residues. Ages ranged from roughly 18 to 100 years, with residence in around 24 US areas. Participants' own reports of clinical history determined their cohort assignment. Per the original methods: Nucleated cell counts were estimated from reference gene primer amplification. Profiled with immunoSEQ multiplex PCR; TCRdb holds only in-frame clones, not every one. V, J and clone size derive from that table, while D and trimming were established from the DNA sequence. This table has around 250,000 clones, around 90% appearing once.

The sample taken for sequencing was PBMCs or T cells enriched from blood (not recorded which). This chain links TRBV6-5 with TRBJ1-2; TRBD1 matches at 8 bases. This clonotype originated in a human donor in a cohort exposed to, infected with or recovered from COVID-19 (not recorded which). The donor label of this sample is uncertain. The CDR3 DNA reads as TGTGCCAGCAGTCCGACAGGGGAATTCGGCGGCTACACCTTC. The encoded protein is CASSPTGEFGGYTF.